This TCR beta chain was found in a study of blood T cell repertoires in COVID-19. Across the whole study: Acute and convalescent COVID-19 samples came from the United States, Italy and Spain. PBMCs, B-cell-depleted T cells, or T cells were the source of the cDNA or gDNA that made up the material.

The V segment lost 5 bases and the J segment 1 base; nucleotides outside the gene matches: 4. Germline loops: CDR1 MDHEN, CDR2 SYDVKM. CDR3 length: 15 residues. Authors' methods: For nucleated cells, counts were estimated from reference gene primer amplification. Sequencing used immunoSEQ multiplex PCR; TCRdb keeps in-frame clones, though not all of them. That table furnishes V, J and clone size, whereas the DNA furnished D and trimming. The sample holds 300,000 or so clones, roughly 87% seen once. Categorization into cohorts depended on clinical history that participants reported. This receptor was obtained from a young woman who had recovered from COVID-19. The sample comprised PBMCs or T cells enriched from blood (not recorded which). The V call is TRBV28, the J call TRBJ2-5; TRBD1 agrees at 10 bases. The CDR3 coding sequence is TGTGCCAGCAGTCGAAGGACAGGGGGCCAAGAGACCCAGTACTTC. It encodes CASSRRTGGQETQYF. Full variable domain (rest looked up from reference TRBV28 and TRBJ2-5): DVKVTQSSRYLVKRTGEKVFLECVQDMDHENMFWYRQDPGLGLRLIYFSYDVKMKEKGDIPEGYSVSREKKERFSLILESASTNQTSMYLCASSRRTGGQETQYFGPGTRLLVL.